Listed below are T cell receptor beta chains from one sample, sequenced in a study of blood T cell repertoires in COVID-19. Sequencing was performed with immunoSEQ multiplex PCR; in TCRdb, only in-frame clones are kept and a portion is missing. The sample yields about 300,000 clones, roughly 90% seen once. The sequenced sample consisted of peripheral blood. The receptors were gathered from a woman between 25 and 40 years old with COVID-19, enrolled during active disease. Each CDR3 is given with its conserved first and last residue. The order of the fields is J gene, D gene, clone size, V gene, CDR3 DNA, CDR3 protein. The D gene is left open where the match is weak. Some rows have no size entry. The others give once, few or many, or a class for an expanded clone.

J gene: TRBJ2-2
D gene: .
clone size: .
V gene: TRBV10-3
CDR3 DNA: TGTGCCATCAGAGGCAGGGCGAACACCGGGGAGCTGTTTTTT
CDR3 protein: CAIRGRANTGELFF

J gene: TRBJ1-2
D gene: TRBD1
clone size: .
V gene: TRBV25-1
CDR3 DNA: TGTGCCAGCAGTGTCTCGGGGGACAGCTATTATGGCTACACCTTC
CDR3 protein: CASSVSGDSYYGYTF

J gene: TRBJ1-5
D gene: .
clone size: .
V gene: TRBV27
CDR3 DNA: TGTGCCAGCAGTCCGGAAGCCGGATGGACAGCTAGCAATCAGCCCCAGCATTTT
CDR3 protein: CASSPEAGWTASNQPQHF

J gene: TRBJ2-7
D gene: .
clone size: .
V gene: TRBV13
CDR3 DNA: TGTGCCAGCAGCCACAGGGCCTCCTACGAGCAGTACTTC
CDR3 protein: CASSHRASYEQYF

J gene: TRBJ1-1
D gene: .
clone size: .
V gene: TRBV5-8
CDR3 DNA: TGTGCCAGCAGCTTGGTCATCACAGGCTATAACACTGAAGCTTTCTTT
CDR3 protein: CASSLVITGYNTEAFF

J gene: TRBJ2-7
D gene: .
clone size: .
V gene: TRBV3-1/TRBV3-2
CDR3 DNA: TGTGCCAGCAGCCATTCAGGGGCGTTCTACTTC
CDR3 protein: CASSHSGAFYF

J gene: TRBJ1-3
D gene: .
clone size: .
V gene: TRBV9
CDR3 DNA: TGTGCCAGCAGCAGAACAGGGAACTCTGGAAACACCATATATTTT
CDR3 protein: CASSRTGNSGNTIYF

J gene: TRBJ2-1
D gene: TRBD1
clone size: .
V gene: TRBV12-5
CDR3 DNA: TGTGCTAGTGGTTCAGGGACAGGCAATGAGCAGTTCTTC
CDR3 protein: CASGSGTGNEQFF

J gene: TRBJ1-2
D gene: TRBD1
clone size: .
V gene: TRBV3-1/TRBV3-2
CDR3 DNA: TGTGCCAGCAGCCGACAGGGAGAGGGCTATGGCTACACCTTC
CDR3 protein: CASSRQGEGYGYTF

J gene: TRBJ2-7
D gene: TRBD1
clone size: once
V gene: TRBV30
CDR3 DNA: TGTGCCTGGAGTGTACGCGCAGGGGGAAGGCTCGAGCAGTACTTC
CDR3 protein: CAWSVRAGGRLEQYF

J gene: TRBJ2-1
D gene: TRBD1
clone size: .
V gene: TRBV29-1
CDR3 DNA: TGCAGCGTGCCAACCGGGACAGGGAAGGAAACTAGGAATGAGCAGTTCTTC
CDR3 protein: CSVPTGTGKETRNEQFF

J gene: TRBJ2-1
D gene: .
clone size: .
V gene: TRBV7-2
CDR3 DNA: TGTGCCAGCAGCGTTAGCAATGAGCAGTTCTTC
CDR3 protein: CASSVSNEQFF

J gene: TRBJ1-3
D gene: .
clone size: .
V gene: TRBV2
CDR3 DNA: TGTGCCAGCAAGGTTCAGGGAATCTCTGGAAACACCATATATTTT
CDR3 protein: CASKVQGISGNTIYF

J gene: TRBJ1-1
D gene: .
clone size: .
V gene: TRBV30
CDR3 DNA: TGTGCCTGGAGTGGCAGAACTGAAGCTTTCTTT
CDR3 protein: CAWSGRTEAFF

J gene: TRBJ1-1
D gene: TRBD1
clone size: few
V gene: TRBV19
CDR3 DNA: TGTGCCAGTAGTCCACGGAGGACAGGGGGCACTGAAGCTTTCTTT
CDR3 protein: CASSPRRTGGTEAFF

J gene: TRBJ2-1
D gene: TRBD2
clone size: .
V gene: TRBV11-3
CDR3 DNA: TGTGCCAGCGGCCTAGCGGGGGGGCATGAGCAGTTCTTC
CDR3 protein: CASGLAGGHEQFF

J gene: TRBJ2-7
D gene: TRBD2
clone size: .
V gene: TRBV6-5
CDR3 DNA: TGTGCCAGCAGTCCCCAAGCGGGGGTGTCCTACGAGCAGTACTTC
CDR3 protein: CASSPQAGVSYEQYF

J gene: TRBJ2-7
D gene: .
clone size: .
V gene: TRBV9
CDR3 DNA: TGTGCCAGCAGCGTAACTACCGATGGGTCCGAGCAGTACTTC
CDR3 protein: CASSVTTDGSEQYF

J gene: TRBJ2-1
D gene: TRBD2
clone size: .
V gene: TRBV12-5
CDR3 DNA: TGTGCTAGTGGTAACCGACTAGCGGGAGGGCCGTCCTACAATGAGCAGTTCTTC
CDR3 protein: CASGNRLAGGPSYNEQFF

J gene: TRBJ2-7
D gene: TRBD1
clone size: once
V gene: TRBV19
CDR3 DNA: TGTGCCAGTAGTCCAGGACAGGGCACGAGCTCCTACGAGCAGTACTTC
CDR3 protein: CASSPGQGTSSYEQYF

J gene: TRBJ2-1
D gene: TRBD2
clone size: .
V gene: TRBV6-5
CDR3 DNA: TGTGCCAGCAGTTATACAGCGACTAGCGGGTACAATGAGCAGTTCTTC
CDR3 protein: CASSYTATSGYNEQFF

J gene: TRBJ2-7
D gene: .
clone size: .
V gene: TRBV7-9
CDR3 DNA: TGTGCCAGCAGCTTCGCGGGGTTAACCTACGAGCAGTACTTC
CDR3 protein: CASSFAGLTYEQYF

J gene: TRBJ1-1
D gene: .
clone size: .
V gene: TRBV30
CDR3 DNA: TGTGCCTGGAGTGTAGGACAGCTGAACACTGAAGCTTTCTTT
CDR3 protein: CAWSVGQLNTEAFF

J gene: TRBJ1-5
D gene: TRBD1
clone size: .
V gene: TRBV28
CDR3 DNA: TGTGCCAGCATAACCGGGACAGGGGGCAATCAGCCCCAGCATTTT
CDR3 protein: CASITGTGGNQPQHF

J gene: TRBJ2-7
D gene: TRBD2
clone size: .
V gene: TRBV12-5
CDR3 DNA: TGTGCTAGTGGTTTGATAAATAGCGGGAGCCCCGGCGAGCAGTACTTC
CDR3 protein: CASGLINSGSPGEQYF

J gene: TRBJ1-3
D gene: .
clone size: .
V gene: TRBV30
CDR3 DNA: TGTGCCTGGAGTGGACAGAAGAACACCATATATTTT
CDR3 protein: CAWSGQKNTIYF

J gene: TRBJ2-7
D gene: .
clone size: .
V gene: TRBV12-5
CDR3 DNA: TGTGCTAGTGGTTTGGTACGAGGGAACATGTACGACCAGCAGTACTTC
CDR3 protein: CASGLVRGNMYDQQYF

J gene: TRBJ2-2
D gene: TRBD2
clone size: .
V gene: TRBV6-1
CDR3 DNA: TGTGCCAGCAGTGGCGCAGGACTAGCTCCGAACACCGGGGAGCTGTTTTTT
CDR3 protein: CASSGAGLAPNTGELFF

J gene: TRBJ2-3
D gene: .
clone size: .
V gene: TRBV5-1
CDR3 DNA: TGCGCCAGCACCAAGAACCTCTACCCAGATACGCAGTATTTT
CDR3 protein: CASTKNLYPDTQYF

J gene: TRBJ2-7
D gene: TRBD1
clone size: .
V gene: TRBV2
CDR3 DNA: TGTGCCAGCATGCTCCGGGACAGCTCCTACGAGCAGTACTTC
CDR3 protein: CASMLRDSSYEQYF

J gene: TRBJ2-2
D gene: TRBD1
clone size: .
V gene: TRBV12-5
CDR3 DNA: TGTGCTAGTGGTTTGGTAACAGGGGCCGGGGAGCTGTTTTTT
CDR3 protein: CASGLVTGAGELFF

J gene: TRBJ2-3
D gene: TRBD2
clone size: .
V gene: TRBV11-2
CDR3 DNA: TGTGCCAGCAGCCTGGTGGCGGGAGGGCTCGATACGCAGTATTTT
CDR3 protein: CASSLVAGGLDTQYF

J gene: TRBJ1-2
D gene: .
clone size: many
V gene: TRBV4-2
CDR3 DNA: TGTGCCAGCAGCCAAGATGTAGAGGGAGTGGTGAATGGCTACACCTTC
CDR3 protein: CASSQDVEGVVNGYTF

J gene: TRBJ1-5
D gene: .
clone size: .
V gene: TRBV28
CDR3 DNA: TGTGCCATCCGTCTTCAAGCGGATCAGCCCCAGCATTTT
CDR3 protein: CAIRLQADQPQHF

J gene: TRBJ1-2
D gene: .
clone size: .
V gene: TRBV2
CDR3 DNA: TGTGCCAGCACCCTGAGGGGGGGACCCTATGGCTACACCTTC
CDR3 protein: CASTLRGGPYGYTF

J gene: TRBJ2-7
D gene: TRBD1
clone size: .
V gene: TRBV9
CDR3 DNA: TGTGCCAGCAGCGTAGACGGGACAGGGGGACACGAGCAGTACTTC
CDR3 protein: CASSVDGTGGHEQYF

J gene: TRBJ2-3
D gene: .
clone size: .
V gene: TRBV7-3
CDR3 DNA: TGTGCCAGCAGCCCCTCGACACTCAGCACAGATACGCAGTATTTT
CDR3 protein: CASSPSTLSTDTQYF

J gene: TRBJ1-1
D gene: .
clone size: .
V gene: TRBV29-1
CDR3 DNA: TGCAGCGTTGTACCCAGGGGCAGGGGGAACACTGAAGCTTTCTTT
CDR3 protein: CSVVPRGRGNTEAFF

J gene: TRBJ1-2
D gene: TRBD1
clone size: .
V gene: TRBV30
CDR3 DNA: TGTGCCGCTTCACAGGGGACCTATGGCTACACCTTC
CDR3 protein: CAASQGTYGYTF

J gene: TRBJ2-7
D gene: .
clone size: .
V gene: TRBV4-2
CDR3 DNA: TGTGCCAGCGAGGACAGCGGCTCCTACGAGCAGTACTTC
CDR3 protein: CASEDSGSYEQYF

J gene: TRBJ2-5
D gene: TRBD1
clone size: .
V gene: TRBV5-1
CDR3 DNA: TGCGCCAGCAGCACCTGGACAGGGGTTGGAGAGACCCAGTACTTC
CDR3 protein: CASSTWTGVGETQYF

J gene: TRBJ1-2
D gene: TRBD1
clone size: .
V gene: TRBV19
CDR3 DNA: TGTGCCAGTAGTCCCTCGGACAGGGGGTATGGCTACACCTTC
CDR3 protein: CASSPSDRGYGYTF

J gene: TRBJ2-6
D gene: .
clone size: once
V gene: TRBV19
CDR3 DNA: TGTGCCAGTAGTCTGACAGGTCGGTTCTCTGGGGCCAACGTCCTGACTTTC
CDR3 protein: CASSLTGRFSGANVLTF

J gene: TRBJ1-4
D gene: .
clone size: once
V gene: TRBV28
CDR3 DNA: TGTGCCAGCAGTTTTATAGATTCAACTAATGAAAAACTGTTTTTT
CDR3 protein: CASSFIDSTNEKLFF

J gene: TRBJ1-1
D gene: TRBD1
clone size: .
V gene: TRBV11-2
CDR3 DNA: TGTGCCAGCAGAAGGACAGGAAAGGCTGAAGCTTTCTTT
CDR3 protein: CASRRTGKAEAFF

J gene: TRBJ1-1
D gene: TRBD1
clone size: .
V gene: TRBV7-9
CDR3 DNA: TGTGCCAGCAGCCTATGGGACAGCCCGAACACTGAAGCTTTCTTT
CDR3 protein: CASSLWDSPNTEAFF

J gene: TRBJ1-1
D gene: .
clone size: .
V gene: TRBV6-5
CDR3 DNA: TGTGCCAGCAGTCAGTCCACCCACGCATCCTCTGAAGCTTTCTTT
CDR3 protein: CASSQSTHASSEAFF

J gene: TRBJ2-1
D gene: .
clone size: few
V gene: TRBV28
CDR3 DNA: TGTGCCAGCAGTTCCACCCCACTAGGGAGGACCTACAATGAGCAGTTCTTC
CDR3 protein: CASSSTPLGRTYNEQFF

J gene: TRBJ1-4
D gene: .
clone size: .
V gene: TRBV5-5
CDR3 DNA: TGTGCCAGCAGCCCCGAGCCGGCAACTAATGAAAAACTGTTTTTT
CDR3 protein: CASSPEPATNEKLFF

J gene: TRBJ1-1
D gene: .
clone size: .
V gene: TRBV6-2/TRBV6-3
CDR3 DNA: TGTGCCAGCAGCCAGTCCCAAGCGAAGAACACTGAAGCTTTCTTT
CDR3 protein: CASSQSQAKNTEAFF

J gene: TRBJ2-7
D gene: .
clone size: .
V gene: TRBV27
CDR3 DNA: TGTGCCAGCAGTCCAAACCGACAGGGAGGATGGCCCTACGAGCAGTACTTC
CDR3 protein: CASSPNRQGGWPYEQYF

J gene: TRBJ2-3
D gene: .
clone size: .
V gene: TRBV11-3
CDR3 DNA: TGTGCCAGCAGCTCGAAAACAGGGCCAGGTACGCAGTATTTT
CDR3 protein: CASSSKTGPGTQYF

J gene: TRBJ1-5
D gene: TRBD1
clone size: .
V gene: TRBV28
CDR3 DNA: TGTGCCAGCATGGGACAGGGCGGTCAGCCCCAGCATTTT
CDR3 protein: CASMGQGGQPQHF

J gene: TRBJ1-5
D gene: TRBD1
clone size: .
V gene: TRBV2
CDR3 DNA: TGTGCCAGCAAGGAGGGGGCCGCGAGCCAGCCCCAGCATTTT
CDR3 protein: CASKEGAASQPQHF